This TCR beta chain was identified in a study of vaccination and CD4 T cells after COVID-19. Study overall: Control cultures, each given a CEFX pool, an HIV-1 Nef pool, or no peptide, were included.

A note on this clonotype: The target antigen is unknown.

In germline, CDR1 is DFQATT, CDR2 SNEGSKA (reference sequence). Between the trimmed V and J ends, which lost 6 bases and 6 bases, there was a span of 18 bases. CDR3 length equals 15 residues. Noted treatment: 10-day PBMC culture with coronavirus spike peptide pools or control peptides (ViraFEST assay). Peptide pools at 10 ug/ml and IL-2 at around 10 IU/ml were added to cultures of around 1.9 million PBMCs per well. The Oncomine TCR Beta short-read assay was what sequenced the DNA obtained from cultured CD4+ T cells. TCRdb analysed the PCR reads with MiXCR anew, one entry per CDR3 protein. The sample holds 8,200 or so distinct CDR3 sequences, about 61% seen once.

Material: CD4+ T cells from blood, cultured in vitro. The chain uses TRBV20-1 and TRBJ1-6; perhaps TRBD1 as D (5 bases). The origin of this receptor is a human donor who had recovered from COVID-19. The CDR3 DNA follows: TGCAGTGCCATCGTAGACAGCGCGCTTAATTCACCCCTCCACTTT. This translates into CSAIVDSALNSPLHF.